The 14 T cell receptor beta chains below were found in one sample sequenced in a study of blood T cell repertoires in COVID-19. The assay was immunoSEQ multiplex PCR, and TCRdb's table has in-frame clones only and misses some. Counted here are 300,000 to 400,000 clones, roughly 90% occurring once; the ten biggest clones make up 0.9% to 1.2%. The sample taken for sequencing was PBMCs or T cells enriched from blood (not recorded which). These receptors were collected from a young woman who had recovered from COVID-19.

This sequence joins TRBV7-9 and TRBJ1-1; 12 nucleotides agree with TRBD1. Germline V gene sequence: CDR1 SEHNR, CDR2 FQNEAQ (reference sequence). This CDR3 is 17 amino acids long. The V and J ends lost 4 bases and 0 bases, in that order; junction bases with no gene match: 6. CDR3 residues: CASSSRDRGPMNTEAFF. The CDR3 DNA reads as TGTGCCAGCAGCTCAAGGGACAGGGGGCCGATGAACACTGAAGCTTTCTTT.

The chain combines TRBV3-1 (or the pseudogene TRBV3-2) with TRBJ2-3; 11 bases match TRBD2. The V gene's germline CDR1 is LGHDT and CDR2 YNNKEL (reference sequence). Germline trimming cut 4 bases from V and 2 bases from J; bases unmatched to any gene: 8. This CDR3 spans 17 amino acids. DNA for the CDR3: TGTGCCAGCAGCCGTAAGCTAGCGGGGGGATTCACAGATACGCAGTATTTT. It specifies CASSRKLAGGFTDTQYF.

V gene TRBV7-8 combines with J gene TRBJ1-5, with 10 positions matching TRBD1. CDR1 is SGHVS, CDR2 FQNEAQ, per germline. The CDR3 is 16 residues long. V shed 0 bases and J 7 bases; nucleotides not matched to a gene: 6. CDR3 sequence reads: CASSLAMTGGRQPQHF. CDR3 nucleotides: TGTGCCAGCAGCTTAGCTATGACAGGGGGCCGGCAGCCCCAGCATTTT.

This clone has just one count. This chain's CDR3 is CASGWGQGREETQYF. The CDR3 nucleotides are TGTGCTAGTGGTTGGGGGCAGGGACGGGAAGAGACCCAGTACTTC. The chain has TRBV12-5 and TRBJ2-5; a weak D match, TRBD1 (6 bases). V was trimmed by 4 bases and J by 3 bases, leaving 15 bases between them. The CDR3 sequence is 15 residues long. Per the germline V gene, CDR1 is LGHNT and CDR2 is FRNRAP.

The chain employs TRBV6-5 and TRBJ2-4; a possible D gene is TRBD2 (6 bases). V lost 7 bases and J 0 bases, leaving 7 bases between the germline ends. Germline loops: CDR1 MNHEY, CDR2 SVGAGI. This CDR3 has 13 residues. The CDR3 DNA is TGTGCCAGCACGGGGGTAGCCAAAAACATTCAGTACTTC. Residues: CASTGVAKNIQYF.

The rearrangement links TRBV7-9 to TRBJ2-7; 9 bases agree with TRBD1. V was pared by 5 bases and J by 0 bases, with 2 bases of the junction left unmatched. This CDR3 has 14 amino acids. Germline V lookup: CDR1 SEHNR, CDR2 FQNEAQ (reference sequence). CDR3 nucleotide sequence: TGTGCCAGCAGCGGGGGACAGGGCTCCTACGAGCAGTACTTC. As protein: CASSGGQGSYEQYF.

This rearrangement joins TRBV12-3 or TRBV12-4 to TRBJ1-6; possible D gene TRBD1, 5 bases. V lost 9 bases to trimming and J lost 7 bases, with 13 bases between them. This CDR3 comprises 13 residues. The CDR3 spells CASGRGTNSPLHF. In nucleotides, the CDR3 is TGTGCCAGTGGGAGGGGAACGAATTCACCCCTCCACTTT.

Here the CDR3 DNA reads TGTGCCAGCAGCTCGGAACGCAGGGGGCAATTAACCAATGAGCAGTTCTTC. Translating it yields CASSSERRGQLTNEQFF. V and J are TRBV7-6 and TRBJ2-1; 8 bases match TRBD1. CDR3 length: 17 amino acids. Per germline, CDR1 SGHVS and CDR2 FNYEAQ. After removal of 4 bases from V and 6 bases from J, the junction contained 14 bases not matched to a gene.

The gene calls are TRBV6-2 or TRBV6-3 and TRBJ1-1; D remains ambiguous. Trimming shortened V by 5 bases and J by 4 bases, and 14 bases separated the two germline ends. Germline CDR1 is MNHEY and CDR2 is SVGEGT. The CDR3 is 14 amino acids. The CDR3 reads CASSPREGGTEAFF. The CDR3 DNA sequence: TGTGCCAGCAGTCCGCGTGAGGGAGGCACTGAAGCTTTCTTT.

The V call is TRBV30, the J call TRBJ1-2; a weak D match, TRBD1 (5 bases). This CDR3 region has 14 residues. The germline gives CDR1 GTSNPN, CDR2 SVGIG (reference sequence). V lost 0 bases and J 7 bases, leaving 15 bases between the germline ends. The CDR3 sequence is CAWSVFGQGAGYTF. The DNA of the CDR3 is TGTGCCTGGAGTGTATTTGGCCAGGGTGCTGGCTACACCTTC.

The rearrangement uses TRBV28 and TRBJ1-1; maybe TRBD1 (6 bases). In germline, CDR1 is MDHEN, CDR2 SYDVKM. This CDR3 has 16 amino acids. V lost 5 bases and J 1 base, leaving 17 bases between the germline ends. CDR3 DNA sequence: TGTGCCAGCAGTGTTATACTCCGGGACACGAACACTGAAGCTTTCTTT. It encodes CASSVILRDTNTEAFF.

V gene TRBV7-2 combines with J gene TRBJ2-1; 7 bases fit TRBD1. Trimming at V came to 5 bases and at J to 5 bases, leaving 9 bases not matched to a gene. Germline V gene data show CDR1 as SGHTA and CDR2 as FQGNSA. The CDR3 is 15 amino acids. CDR3 region: CASSLGQGVHNEQFF. For the CDR3, the DNA is TGTGCCAGCAGCCTCGGCCAGGGGGTTCACAATGAGCAGTTCTTC.

The chain links TRBV11-2 to TRBJ2-1; D may be TRBD2 (6 bases). V was pared by 1 base and J by 8 bases, with 9 bases between. This CDR3 has 13 residues. Germline CDR1 SGHAT, CDR2 FQNNGV. The CDR3 sequence is CASSLGSGDEQFF. The CDR3 DNA reads TGTGCCAGCAGCTTAGGATCGGGGGATGAGCAGTTCTTC.

The CDR3 spells CASSFSGQGRDYGYTF. The CDR3 DNA is TGTGCCAGCAGTTTTTCCGGACAGGGGCGCGACTATGGCTACACCTTC. V is TRBV2 and J is TRBJ1-2; 9 bases are shared with TRBD1. J gave up 3 bases and V 5 bases, and 10 bases lay outside the gene matches. The CDR3 spans 16 residues. The germline gives CDR1 SNHLY, CDR2 FYNNEI.